The 17 T cell receptor beta chains below all came from one sample that was sequenced in a study of regulatory T cells in long-lasting Graves disease. Time point here: persistent/refractory GD, antithyroid drugs over 5 years with positive TRAb. Extracted PBMC RNA gave rise to the TCR library. Relying on iRepertoire HTBI primers and Arm-PCR of CDR3 regions, the team built TCR beta libraries. Each CDR3 protein gets one entry after TCRdb re-called the multiplex PCR reads with MiXCR. Among over 650,000 distinct CDR3 sequences listed, 30% were seen once. Sequences were derived from peripheral blood mononuclear cells (PBMCs), sampled when the disease was refractory, from a patient treated with antithyroid drugs. The receptors originated from a female donor with Graves disease.

The chain recombines TRBV2 with TRBJ1-2; unclear D gene. Germline-derived CDR1 and CDR2 are SNHLY and FYNNEI. This CDR3 is built from 13 residues. V dropped 6 bases and J dropped 10 bases, with 18 bases sitting between them. CDR3: CASSEPPGRDYTF. The DNA for the CDR3 is TGTGCCAGCAGCGAGCCTCCGGGTCGAGACTACACCTTC.

This clonotype was picked up many times. The chain uses TRBV11-2 and TRBJ1-2; tentative D call: TRBD1 (5 bases). This CDR3 has 15 residues. Germline V gene data show CDR1 as SGHAT and CDR2 as FQNNGV. V lost 1 base to trimming and J lost 5 bases, with 14 bases between them. The CDR3 bases are TGTGCCAGCAGCTTAGTTCGCAGGGCATATTATGGCTACACCTTC. Its translation is CASSLVRRAYYGYTF. Together with reference TRBV11-2 and TRBJ1-2, the CDR3 gives the full variable domain: EAGVAQSPRYKIIEKRQSVAFWCNPISGHATLYWYQQILGQGPKLLIQFQNNGVVDDSQLPKDRFSAERLKGVDSTLKIQPAKLEDSAVYLCASSLVRRAYYGYTFGSGTRLTVV.

With regard to this clonotype: The junction shows a germline mismatch at one end, possibly a read error. This chain uses TRBV18 with TRBJ1-4; no clear D gene. The germline V gene encodes CDR1 KGHSH and CDR2 LQKENI. This CDR3 has 12 residues. CDR3 sequence reads: CAGSPDGRKLFF. CDR3 nucleotide sequence: TGTGCCGGCTCACCAGATGGGAGAAAACTGTTTTTT. Full variable domain (missing parts from reference TRBV18 and TRBJ1-4): NAGVMQNPRHLVRRRGQEARLRCSPMKGHSHVYWYRQLPEEGLKFMVYLQKENIIDESGMPKERFSAEFPKEGPSILRIQQVVRGDSAAYFCAGSPDGRKLFFGSGTQLSVL.

The chain joins TRBV3-1 to TRBJ1-1, with a possible D match to TRBD1 (5 bases). The CDR3 is 15 residues long. CDR1 is LGHDT, CDR2 YNNKEL, per germline (reference sequence). The V and J ends lost 6 bases and 1 base respectively, with 15 bases between them. The chain's CDR3 is CASSYWGRENTEAFF. The DNA for the CDR3 is TGTGCCAGCAGTTATTGGGGACGGGAGAACACTGAAGCTTTCTTT.

The table lists this clonotype with a few counts. The rearrangement joins TRBV7-2 to TRBJ1-1, with D maybe TRBD1 (6 bases). The germline gives CDR1 SGHTA, CDR2 FQGNSA. Trimming pared 2 bases from V and 5 bases from J, leaving 15 bases between. The CDR3 has 15 amino acids. Here the CDR3 reads CASSLRAGARTEAFF. The CDR3 DNA is TGTGCCAGCAGCTTAAGGGCAGGGGCTCGAACTGAAGCTTTCTTT.

As for this clonotype: Possible read error: a much larger clone is one base away. The chain links TRBV11-2 to TRBJ2-7, with TRBD1 as a possible D gene (6 bases). The ends were cut back, 3 bases at V and 4 bases at J, with 16 bases in the middle. Germline lookup yields CDR1 SGHAT and CDR2 FQNNGV. This CDR3 is 15 amino acids long. The CDR3 here is CASSLALGAGYEQYF. The DNA of the CDR3 is TGTGCCAGCAGCTTGGCTTTGGGGGCTGGTTACGAGCAGTACTTC.

The chain employs TRBV7-2 and TRBJ2-5, with D hard to call. V lost 3 bases and J 5 bases, leaving 10 bases between the germline ends. The CDR3 covers 13 residues. The germline V gene encodes CDR1 SGHTA and CDR2 FQGNSA. The CDR3, as DNA: TGTGCCAGCAGCTTTGAGGTTGACGAGACCCAGTACTTC. Amino acid sequence: CASSFEVDETQYF.

V and J are TRBV3-1 and TRBJ2-7; 10 bases are shared with TRBD2. After removal of 6 bases from V and 7 bases from J, the junction contained 9 bases not matched to a gene. CDR1 is LGHDT, CDR2 YNNKEL, per germline (reference sequence). The CDR3 runs to 14 residues. CDR3 in DNA: TGTGCCAGCAGTCTCGCTAGCGGGAGCTTTGAGCAGTACTTC. As protein: CASSLASGSFEQYF.

V usage is TRBV18 and J usage is TRBJ1-5, with D possibly being TRBD1 (6 bases). Trimming took 6 bases from V and 5 from J, leaving 11 bases between them. CDR3 length: 13 residues. Per germline, CDR1 KGHSH and CDR2 LQKENI. The CDR3 sequence: CASSREGDQPQHF. CDR3 sequence (DNA): TGTGCCAGCTCGCGGGAGGGGGATCAGCCCCAGCATTTT.

The genes are TRBV10-3 and TRBJ1-1; D is possibly TRBD1 (6 bases). CDR1 and CDR2 from the germline V gene are ENHRY and SYGVKD. This CDR3 has 17 residues. V was clipped by 3 bases and J by 5 bases, with 22 bases between them. CDR3 sequence: CAISDPQGSLSGTEAFF. CDR3 nucleotide sequence: TGTGCCATCAGTGACCCACAGGGCTCCTTGTCTGGGACTGAAGCTTTCTTT.

The gene calls are TRBV7-9 and TRBJ2-5, with TRBD2 identical over 8 bases. CDR1 and CDR2 (germline): SEHNR, FQNEAQ (reference sequence). The V gene end was trimmed by 4 bases and the J gene end by 2 bases; junction bases not matched to a gene: 3. This CDR3 contains 14 residues. CDR3 residues: CASSSGLGQETQYF. CDR3 bases: TGTGCCAGCAGCTCGGGACTAGGACAAGAGACCCAGTACTTC. The whole variable domain, filled in from reference TRBV7-9 and TRBJ2-5, reads DTGVSQNPRHKITKRGQNVTFRCDPISEHNRLYWYRQTLGQGPEFLTYFQNEAQLEKSRLLSDRFSAERPKGSFSTLEIQRTEQGDSAMYLCASSSGLGQETQYFGPGTRLLVL.

The CDR3 loop is CAIWANYGYTF. The CDR3 DNA reads as TGTGCCATCTGGGCTAACTATGGCTACACCTTC. The chain links TRBV6-1 to TRBJ1-2; no definite D call. CDR1 is MNHNS, CDR2 SASEGT, per germline. V was trimmed by 10 bases and J by 0 bases, leaving 6 bases between them. This CDR3 region has 11 residues.

This sequence joins TRBV20-1 and TRBJ1-5, with no clear D. The CDR3 covers 14 residues. The V gene lost 3 bases and the J gene lost 0 bases, with 9 bases spanning the gap. The germline V gene has CDR1 DFQATT and CDR2 SNEGSKA (reference sequence). The CDR3 reads CSARGDYSNQPQHF. The CDR3, as DNA: TGCAGTGCTAGGGGTGACTATAGCAATCAGCCCCAGCATTTT.

This clonotype turned up a few times. The genes are TRBV12-3 or TRBV12-4 and TRBJ1-1, with D hard to call. The CDR3 runs 12 residues. The V and J ends lost 3 bases and 6 bases respectively, with 8 bases between them. DNA of the CDR3: TGTGCCAGCAGTTTTGGGCAAGCTGAAGCTTTCTTT. Protein sequence: CASSFGQAEAFF.

This clonotype was observed at least ten times. This chain uses TRBV12-3 or TRBV12-4 with TRBJ2-4; a weak D match, TRBD1 (5 bases). The CDR3 contains 14 residues. V dropped 4 bases and J dropped 2 bases, with 9 bases sitting between them. CDR3 in DNA: TGTGCCAGCAGTTCGACAGCAACCAAAAACATTCAGTACTTC. This translates into CASSSTATKNIQYF.

This clonotype came up a few times. The V gene is TRBV20-1, the J gene TRBJ2-7, with D tentatively TRBD1 (6 bases). V shed 5 bases and J shed 0 bases, with 17 bases lying between them. Germline V lookup: CDR1 DFQATT, CDR2 SNEGSKA (reference sequence). This CDR3 has 15 amino acids. CDR3 sequence: CSAFAGETSSYEQYF. The CDR3 DNA sequence: TGCAGTGCTTTCGCAGGGGAAACCAGCTCCTACGAGCAGTACTTC.

V gene TRBV19 combines with J gene TRBJ2-7, with 12 positions matching TRBD2. V dropped 3 bases and J dropped 5; count of bases not matched to a gene: 5. The V gene's germline CDR1 is LNHDA and CDR2 SQIVND (reference sequence). The CDR3 runs to 15 residues. CDR3 coding DNA: TGTGCCAGTAGTATCCCGACTAGCGGGAGTCACGAGCAGTACTTC. Amino acid sequence: CASSIPTSGSHEQYF.